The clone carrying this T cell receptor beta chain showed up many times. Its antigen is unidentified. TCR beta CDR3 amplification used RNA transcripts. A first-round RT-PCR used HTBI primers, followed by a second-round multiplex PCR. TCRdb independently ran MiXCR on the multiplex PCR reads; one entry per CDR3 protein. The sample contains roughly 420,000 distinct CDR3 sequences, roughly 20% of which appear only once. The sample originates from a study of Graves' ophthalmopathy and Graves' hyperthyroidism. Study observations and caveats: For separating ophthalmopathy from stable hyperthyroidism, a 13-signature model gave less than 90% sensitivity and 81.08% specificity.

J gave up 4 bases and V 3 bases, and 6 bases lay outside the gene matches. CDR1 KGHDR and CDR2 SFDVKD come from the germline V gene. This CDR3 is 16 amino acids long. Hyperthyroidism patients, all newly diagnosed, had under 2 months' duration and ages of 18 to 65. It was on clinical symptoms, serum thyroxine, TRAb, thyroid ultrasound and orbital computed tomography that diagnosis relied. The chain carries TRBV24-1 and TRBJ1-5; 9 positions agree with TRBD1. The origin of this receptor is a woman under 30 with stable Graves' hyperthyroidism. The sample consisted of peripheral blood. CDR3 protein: CATSDHRTGDNQPQHF. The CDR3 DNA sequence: TGTGCCACCAGTGATCACAGGACAGGGGATAATCAGCCCCAGCATTTT.